Shown below are 24 T cell receptor beta chains from a single sample sequenced in a study of blood T cell repertoires in COVID-19. Data came from immunoSEQ multiplex PCR; TCRdb stores just in-frame clones and leaves some out. Of some 200,000 clones listed, 80% to 90% are singletons. Sample: peripheral blood. Every receptor here comes from a man between 35 and 55 years old with active or convalescent COVID-19.

The rearrangement links TRBV30 to TRBJ1-2; 8 nucleotides agree with TRBD1. The CDR3 covers 15 residues. Germline assignment: CDR1 GTSNPN and CDR2 SVGIG (reference sequence). The V and J ends lost 1 base and 0 bases, in that order; junction bases with no gene match: 4. In DNA form, the CDR3 reads TGTGCCTGGAGTGGGGACAGGACAACTAACTATGGCTACACCTTC. Its translation is CAWSGDRTTNYGYTF.

This rearrangement joins TRBV4-1 to TRBJ2-2; D is possibly TRBD1 (6 bases). This CDR3 comprises 17 residues. From germline, CDR1 is MGHRA and CDR2 YSYEKL. Between the trimmed V and J ends, which lost 1 base and 5 bases, there was a span of 17 bases. The CDR3 sequence: CASSQGQATGWTGELFF. Here the CDR3 DNA reads TGCGCCAGCAGCCAAGGACAGGCGACAGGATGGACCGGGGAGCTGTTTTTT.

This chain uses TRBV19 with TRBJ1-1; D is possibly TRBD1 (6 bases). Germline V gene sequence: CDR1 LNHDA, CDR2 SQIVND (reference sequence). The CDR3 has 12 residues. Trimming took off 1 base at V and 8 bases at J, with 8 bases between the two ends. CDR3 in amino acids: CASSIGTVEAFF. DNA of the CDR3: TGTGCCAGTAGTATAGGGACAGTGGAAGCTTTCTTT. Filled out from reference TRBV19 and TRBJ1-1, the complete variable domain reads DGGITQSPKYLFRKEGQNVTLSCEQNLNHDAMYWYRQDPGQGLRLIYYSQIVNDFQKGDIAEGYSVSREKKESFPLTVTSAQKNPTAFYLCASSIGTVEAFFGQGTRLTVV.

The V gene is TRBV6-1, the J gene TRBJ1-4; D is perhaps TRBD1 (5 bases). The germline gives CDR1 MNHNS, CDR2 SASEGT. Trimming pared 2 bases from V and 5 bases from J, leaving 12 bases between. The CDR3 is 15 residues long. CDR3 region: CASSEKGRGNEKLFF. The DNA of the CDR3 is TGTGCCAGCAGTGAAAAGGGTCGGGGGAATGAAAAACTGTTTTTT.

In regard to this clone: This sample also contains other DNA sequences that code for the same CDR3. CDR3 in amino acids: CASSHGTGNTEAFF. The DNA of the CDR3 is TGCGCCAGCAGCCACGGGACAGGGAACACTGAAGCTTTCTTT. The chain links TRBV5-1 to TRBJ1-1; 8 nucleotides agree with TRBD1. The V segment lost 4 bases and the J segment 1 base; nucleotides outside the gene matches: 3. The CDR3 length is 14 residues. Germline CDR1 SGHRS, CDR2 YFSETQ.

The V gene is TRBV5-6, the J gene TRBJ2-1, with TRBD1 matching over 7 bases. The CDR3 totals 15 residues. V was clipped by 4 bases and J by 7 bases; unmatched bases: 11. In germline, CDR1 is SGHDT, CDR2 YYEEEE. The CDR3, as DNA: TGTGCCAGCAGCCATAAACAGGGGTTCTGGAATGAGCAGTTCTTC. Encoded protein: CASSHKQGFWNEQFF.

The chain couples TRBV20-1 to TRBJ2-5; D gene uncertain. The CDR3 runs to 11 residues. CDR1 DFQATT and CDR2 SNEGSKA come from the germline V gene (reference sequence). Trimming took off 4 bases at V and 2 bases at J, with 5 bases between the two ends. CDR3 region: CSATIQETQYF. DNA for the CDR3: TGCAGTGCTACTATTCAAGAGACCCAGTACTTC.

The chain employs TRBV5-4 and TRBJ2-7; tentative D call: TRBD1 (6 bases). Germline lookup yields CDR1 SGHNT and CDR2 YYREEE (reference sequence). The CDR3 sequence is 14 residues long. Trimming took 4 bases from V and 7 from J, leaving 18 bases between them. DNA of the CDR3: TGTGCCAGCAGCCCCGGGACAAAAGAGGGAGAGCAGTACTTC. This translates into CASSPGTKEGEQYF.

The chain joins TRBV5-1 to TRBJ2-2, with TRBD1 matching over 8 bases. Looked up from germline, CDR1 is SGHRS and CDR2 is YFSETQ. The CDR3 loop spans 15 amino acids. With V trimmed by 3 bases and J by 6 bases, 7 bases remained unmatched. CDR3 bases: TGCGCCAGCAGCTCCCGGACAGGGCTTCCCGGGGAGCTGTTTTTT. It yields the protein CASSSRTGLPGELFF. Drawing the rest from reference TRBV5-1 and TRBJ2-2, the complete variable domain is KAGVTQTPRYLIKTRGQQVTLSCSPISGHRSVSWYQQTPGQGLQFLFEYFSETQRNKGNFPGRFSGRQFSNSRSEMNVSTLELGDSALYLCASSSRTGLPGELFFGEGSRLTVL.

This clone was seen once. The V gene is TRBV7-2, the J gene TRBJ1-5, with TRBD1 matching over 7 bases. CDR3 length: 18 residues. The V gene end was trimmed by 2 bases and the J gene end by 3 bases; junction bases not matched to a gene: 13. Germline V gives CDR1 SGHTA, CDR2 FQGNSA. The CDR3 region has the DNA TGTGCCAGCAGCTTAACTTCAGGGGGAATAATCAACAATCAGCCCCAGCATTTT. It encodes CASSLTSGGIINNQPQHF.

Concerning this clone: An end of the junction does not agree with germline; a read error may underlie this. The chain has TRBV28 and TRBJ1-6; 11 bases agree with TRBD1. Germline V gene lookup returns CDR1 MDHEN and CDR2 SYDVKM. This CDR3 region has 14 residues. CDR3 nucleotide sequence: TGTGCCAGCAGTTCCGGGACAGGGGGTTCAGCCCTCCACTTT. Translation: CASSSGTGGSALHF. Combining the CDR3 with reference TRBV28 and TRBJ1-6 gives the whole variable domain DVKVTQSSRYLVKRTGEKVFLECVQDMDHENMFWYRQDPGLGLRLIYFSYDVKMKEKGDIPEGYSVSREKKERFSLILESASTNQTSMYLCASSSGTGGSALHFGNGTRLTVT.

This chain connects TRBV27 to TRBJ2-7, with 12 bases identical to TRBD2. V was pared by 2 bases and J by 3 bases, with 8 bases of the junction left unmatched. CDR1 is MNHEY, CDR2 SMNVEV, per germline (reference sequence). This CDR3 has 17 residues. The CDR3 sequence is CASSLLLAGGLGYEQYF. CDR3 nucleotide sequence: TGTGCCAGCAGTTTACTACTAGCGGGGGGTTTGGGCTACGAGCAGTACTTC.

The chain carries TRBV30 and TRBJ1-4; the match to TRBD1 covers 8 bases. V lost 5 bases and J lost 4; bases outside the gene matches: 3. The CDR3 has 13 amino acids. The V gene's germline CDR1 is GTSNPN and CDR2 SVGIG (reference sequence). As DNA, the CDR3 is TGTGCCTGGGCAACAGGGGGTAATGAAAAACTGTTTTTT. Translating it yields CAWATGGNEKLFF. The whole variable domain, filled in from reference TRBV30 and TRBJ1-4, reads SQTIHQWPATLVQPVGSPLSLECTVEGTSNPNLYWYRQAAGRGLQLLFYSVGIGQISSEVPQNLSASRPQDRQFILSSKKLLLSDSGFYLCAWATGGNEKLFFGSGTQLSVL.

This chain joins TRBV29-1 and TRBJ1-1; 10 positions match TRBD1. V lost 7 bases to trimming and J lost 5 bases; unmatched junction nucleotides: 4. The CDR3 covers 12 residues. In germline, CDR1 is SQVTM, CDR2 ANQGSEA. CDR3 amino acids: CSAGTGETEAFF. As DNA, the CDR3 is TGCAGCGCTGGGACAGGGGAAACTGAAGCTTTCTTT.

The chain couples TRBV6-5 to TRBJ2-7; a possible D gene is TRBD1 (6 bases). The V end was cut by 2 bases, the J end by 2 bases, with 7 bases between. This CDR3 spans 13 amino acids. Germline CDR1 and CDR2: MNHEY and SVGAGI. CDR3 loop: CASSYGDTYEQYF. Written as DNA, the CDR3 is TGTGCCAGCAGTTACGGGGACACCTACGAGCAGTACTTC.

This chain joins TRBV2 and TRBJ2-7, with a possible D match to TRBD1 (7 bases). CDR3 size: 15 residues. The V and J ends lost 6 bases and 2 bases respectively, with 17 bases between them. Germline CDR1 SNHLY, CDR2 FYNNEI. In nucleotides, the CDR3 is TGTGCCAGCAGGGAACGCGCAGGGGGGACCTACGAGCAGTACTTC. Residues: CASRERAGGTYEQYF.

The chain employs TRBV7-9 and TRBJ1-1; 8 bases match TRBD1. V trimming: 4 bases; J trimming: 10 bases; junction bases outside the gene matches: 23. Germline lookup yields CDR1 SEHNR and CDR2 FQNEAQ (reference sequence). This CDR3 has 18 amino acids. The CDR3 loop is CASSSSRLTGDYSHGAFF. CDR3 DNA sequence: TGTGCCAGCAGCTCCAGCCGATTGACAGGGGACTACTCCCATGGAGCTTTCTTT.

Turning to this clone: The identical CDR3 is also encoded by other nucleotide sequences in the sample. This sequence joins TRBV6-5 and TRBJ1-1, with 8 bases fitting TRBD1. The CDR3 is 13 amino acids. V was clipped by 7 bases and J by 0 bases; unmatched bases: 1. Per the germline V gene, CDR1 is MNHEY and CDR2 is SVGAGI. The CDR3 loop is CASIQGVNTEAFF. CDR3 DNA: TGTGCCAGCATACAGGGGGTGAACACTGAAGCTTTCTTT.

CDR3 amino acids: CASSLTSGGTYNEQFF. CDR3 nucleotide sequence: TGTGCCAGCAGCTTAACAAGCGGGGGGACCTACAATGAGCAGTTCTTC. The V gene is TRBV11-1, the J gene TRBJ2-1; 9 nucleotides agree with TRBD2. The germline gives CDR1 SGHAT, CDR2 FQDESV (reference sequence). Trimming at V came to 2 bases and at J to 2 bases, leaving 4 bases not matched to a gene. The CDR3 has 16 amino acids.

The chain couples TRBV4-1 to TRBJ2-7; D might be TRBD1 (6 bases). The CDR3 is made up of 17 amino acids. Between the trimmed V and J ends, which lost 1 base and 1 base, there was a span of 17 bases. From germline, CDR1 is MGHRA and CDR2 YSYEKL. Written as DNA, the CDR3 is TGCGCCAGCAGCCAAGGGGGACGGACAGACAAATCCTACGAGCAGTACTTC. Translated: CASSQGGRTDKSYEQYF.

The rearrangement links TRBV6-5 to TRBJ1-3; 7 nucleotides align to TRBD1. V lost 6 bases to trimming and J lost 4 bases; unmatched junction nucleotides: 6. The CDR3 spans 14 residues. Germline V CDR1 and CDR2: MNHEY, SVGAGI. CDR3 protein: CASSVQGSGNTIYF. The CDR3 region has the DNA TGTGCCAGCAGCGTACAGGGGTCCGGAAACACCATATATTTT.

Only one count was recorded for this clone. The V and J genes are TRBV3-1 (or the pseudogene TRBV3-2) and TRBJ2-5, with 9 bases fitting TRBD1. Unmatched junction bases numbered 7, after V lost 3 bases and J lost 5 bases. The CDR3 has 15 amino acids. Germline CDR1 LGHDT, CDR2 YNNKEL (reference sequence). The CDR3 sequence: CASSHRQGVWETQYF. As DNA, the CDR3 is TGTGCCAGCAGCCATCGACAGGGGGTTTGGGAGACCCAGTACTTC.

The chain couples TRBV3-1 (or the pseudogene TRBV3-2) to TRBJ1-6; D is unclear. Per germline, CDR1 LGHDT and CDR2 YNNKEL (reference sequence). CDR3 size: 15 residues. Trimming stripped 5 bases from V and 4 bases from J, with 12 bases between. CDR3 amino acids: CASSARGEYNSPLHF. In nucleotides, the CDR3 is TGTGCCAGCAGCGCCCGCGGAGAATATAATTCACCCCTCCACTTT.

The chain recombines TRBV10-2 with TRBJ1-2; TRBD1 agrees at 8 bases. Germline CDR1 reads WSHSY; CDR2 reads SAAADI. V was clipped by 6 bases and J by 8 bases; unmatched bases: 2. This CDR3 region has 11 residues. The CDR3 coding sequence is TGCGCCAGCAGCGGACAGGGAGGCTACACCTTC. Amino acids: CASSGQGGYTF.